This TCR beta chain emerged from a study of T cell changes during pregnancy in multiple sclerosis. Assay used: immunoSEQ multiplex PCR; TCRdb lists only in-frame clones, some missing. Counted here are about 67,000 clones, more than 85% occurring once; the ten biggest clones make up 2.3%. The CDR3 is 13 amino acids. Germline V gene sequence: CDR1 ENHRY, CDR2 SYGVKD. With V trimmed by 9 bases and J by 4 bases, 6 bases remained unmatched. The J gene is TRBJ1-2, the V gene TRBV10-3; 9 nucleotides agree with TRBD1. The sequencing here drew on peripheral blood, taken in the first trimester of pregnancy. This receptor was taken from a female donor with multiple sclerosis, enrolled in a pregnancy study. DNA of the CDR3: TGTGCCATAAAGAGGGGACAGGGCTATGGCTACACCTTC. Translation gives CAIKRGQGYGYTF.